These T cell receptor beta chains were read from a single sample in a study of shared clonotypes between healthy human individuals. Repertoires were generated with immunoSEQ multiplex PCR, while TCRdb's copy carries only in-frame clones and drops some. This sample carries just over 2,000,000 clones, over 85% of them seen once, and the ten largest clones take about 0.13%. The sample taken for sequencing was naive CD4+ T cells sorted from blood. Every receptor here comes from a man between 18 and 29 years old in good health. Both conserved end residues are part of each CDR3. The D gene is left open where the match is weak. Clone size is given for some rows only: seen once, a few or many times, or a class if the clone is expanded.

>-|TRBV6-5|once|TRBJ1-6
CASRLTEGGSPLHF
TGTGCCAGCAGGCTTACGGAGGGTGGCTCACCCCTCCACTTT
>-|TRBV18|-|TRBJ1-1
CASSPRSDSTEAFF
TGTGCCAGCTCACCACGGAGTGATAGCACTGAAGCTTTCTTT
>-|TRBV30|-|TRBJ1-3
CAWREGSGNTIYF
TGTGCCTGGAGGGAGGGAAGTGGAAACACCATATATTTT
>TRBD2|TRBV25-1|-|TRBJ2-1
CASSEAGDEEQFF
TGTGCCAGCAGTGAAGCGGGAGACGAAGAGCAGTTCTTC
>-|TRBV7-3|-|TRBJ1-1
CASSPLYNRDVVMNTEAFF
TGTGCCAGCAGCCCTCTTTACAACCGGGACGTCGTCATGAACACTGAAGCTTTCTTT
>-|TRBV7-9|-|TRBJ2-7
CASSHLSPDEQYF
TGTGCCAGCAGCCATCTAAGCCCCGACGAGCAGTACTTC
>-|TRBV28|many|TRBJ1-6
CASSLWLGSPLHF
TGTGCCAGCAGTTTATGGCTGGGTTCACCCCTCCACTTT
>-|TRBV6-5|-|TRBJ1-5
CASSYSFRVQPQHF
TGTGCCAGCAGTTACTCGTTCCGAGTTCAGCCCCAGCATTTT
>-|TRBV5-1|-|TRBJ2-2
CASSSRQNTGELFF
TGCGCCAGCAGCTCCCGACAGAACACCGGGGAGCTGTTTTTT
>TRBD1|TRBV18|-|TRBJ2-7
CASSPATGAYEQYF
TGTGCCAGCTCACCGGCGACAGGGGCCTACGAGCAGTACTTC
>-|TRBV6-6|-|TRBJ2-5
CASSYWGETQYF
TGTGCCAGCAGTTACTGGGGAGAGACCCAGTACTTC
>-|TRBV5-6|once|TRBJ2-5
CASSHGPSLAETQYF
TGTGCCAGCAGCCACGGACCTTCCCTTGCGGAGACCCAGTACTTC
>TRBD1|TRBV15|-|TRBJ2-7
CATSRDRVYEQYF
TGTGCCACCAGCAGGGACAGGGTTTACGAGCAGTACTTC
>-|TRBV2|-|TRBJ1-1
CASRGDHTEAFF
TGTGCCAGCAGGGGGGATCACACTGAAGCTTTCTTT
>-|TRBV10-3|-|TRBJ2-3
CAIKRTDTQYF
TGTGCCATCAAGCGCACAGATACGCAGTATTTT
>-|TRBV2|-|TRBJ2-3
CASSDGAGPSTDTQYF
TGTGCCAGCAGTGACGGGGCGGGCCCCAGCACAGATACGCAGTATTTT
>TRBD2|TRBV28|-|TRBJ2-2
CASSPAGGNTGELFF
TGTGCCAGCAGCCCCGCGGGGGGGAACACCGGGGAGCTGTTTTTT
>-|TRBV10-1|-|TRBJ1-3
CASSRATGTNREVRGNTIYF
TGCGCCAGCAGCCGGGCGACAGGCACTAACCGGGAGGTGAGAGGAAACACCATATATTTT
>-|TRBV4-2|-|TRBJ2-4
CASSQEGGRDYQNIQYF
TGTGCCAGCAGCCAAGAGGGGGGGCGGGATTATCAAAACATTCAGTACTTC
>TRBD1|TRBV28|-|TRBJ1-2
CASRTPDRGSYGYTF
TGTGCCAGCAGGACCCCGGACAGGGGATCCTATGGCTACACCTTC